This passage covers 8 T cell receptor beta chains from one sample sequenced in a study of beta chain features in type 1 diabetes. What was sequenced were expressed TCRB transcripts, since all of the isolated RNA had been reverse transcribed. Profiled with immunoSEQ multiplex PCR; TCRdb holds only in-frame clones, not every one. This repertoire shows about 620,000 clones, 15% to 19% found once; its top ten account for more than 0.08%. Sequencing input: naive CD4+ T cells from blood. The receptors were sampled from a man in his late teens or twenties in good health.

This rearrangement joins TRBV18 to TRBJ2-4; D is unclear. Between the trimmed V and J ends, which lost 2 bases and 1 base, there was a span of 12 bases. CDR1 KGHSH and CDR2 LQKENI come from the germline V gene. This CDR3 region has 16 residues. The CDR3, as DNA: TGTGCCAGCTCACCATTTTTGTCCGAGGCCAAAAACATTCAGTACTTC. Its translation: CASSPFLSEAKNIQYF.

In its sample, this clone was seen a few times. CDR3 bases: TGTGCCAGCAGCTTGACAGGGGCCAACACCGGGGAGCTGTTTTTT. It encodes CASSLTGANTGELFF. The chain employs TRBV11-2 and TRBJ2-2; 8 bases agree with TRBD1. The ends lost 3 bases at V and 2 bases at J; junction bases unmatched: 2. CDR3 length: 15 residues. Per the germline V gene, CDR1 is SGHAT and CDR2 is FQNNGV.

The sample holds a few counts of this clone. The chain uses TRBV5-4 and TRBJ1-2; D may be TRBD1 (6 bases). Per the germline V gene, CDR1 is SGHNT and CDR2 is YYREEE (reference sequence). V was clipped by 10 bases and J by 5 bases, with 12 bases between them. CDR3 length equals 11 residues. The CDR3 nucleotides are TGTGCCGCCACAGGGATTTATGGCTACACCTTC. Translated, it gives CAATGIYGYTF. The full variable domain, in which reference TRBV5-4 and TRBJ1-2 provide the parts outside the CDR3, is ETGVTQSPTHLIKTRGQQVTLRCSSQSGHNTVSWYQQALGQGPQFIFQYYREEENGRGNFPPRFSGLQFPNYSSELNVNALELDDSALYLCAATGIYGYTFGSGTRLTVV.

This clone was seen only a few times. V is TRBV7-9 and J is TRBJ1-5, with 10 bases matching TRBD1. V shed 1 base and J 6 bases; nucleotides not matched to a gene: 9. CDR3 length: 17 residues. Per germline, CDR1 SEHNR and CDR2 FQNEAQ (reference sequence). The CDR3 here is CASSLVSRTGGSQPQHF. CDR3 DNA sequence: TGTGCCAGCAGCTTAGTTTCACGGACAGGGGGATCTCAGCCCCAGCATTTT.

DNA for the CDR3: TGTGCCAGCAGCCCACGCCGAGGGGTCCTCTCCTACGAGCAGTACTTC. The encoded protein is CASSPRRGVLSYEQYF. This chain links TRBV11-2 with TRBJ2-7; D is possibly TRBD1 or TRBD2 (5 bases each). Germline lookup yields CDR1 SGHAT and CDR2 FQNNGV. This CDR3 is built from 16 residues. V was pared by 5 bases and J by 0 bases, with 17 bases between.

In its sample, this clone was seen a few times. The chain joins TRBV5-4 to TRBJ2-7; D is unresolved. Germline CDR1 reads SGHNT; CDR2 reads YYREEE (reference sequence). Trimming pared 2 bases from V and 7 bases from J, leaving 10 bases between. The length of the CDR3 is 12 residues. The CDR3 sequence is CASSFYSKEQYF. The DNA for the CDR3 is TGTGCCAGCAGCTTTTACAGTAAGGAGCAGTACTTC. Looking up the rest from reference TRBV5-4 and TRBJ2-7 gives the full variable domain: ETGVTQSPTHLIKTRGQQVTLRCSSQSGHNTVSWYQQALGQGPQFIFQYYREEENGRGNFPPRFSGLQFPNYSSELNVNALELDDSALYLCASSFYSKEQYFGPGTRLTVT.

This chain uses TRBV7-9 with TRBJ1-2, with D uncertain. The CDR3 contains 12 residues. Germline V gene lookup returns CDR1 SEHNR and CDR2 FQNEAQ (reference sequence). V was shortened by 5 bases and J by 8 bases, with 12 bases between the two germline ends. CDR3 in amino acids: CASSLTMGGYTF. CDR3 DNA: TGTGCCAGCAGCCTTACGATGGGAGGCTACACCTTC.

This clone was recorded a few times. V usage is TRBV29-1 and J usage is TRBJ1-1; tentative D call: TRBD1 (6 bases). Germline CDR1 is SQVTM and CDR2 is ANQGSEA. V was pared by 3 bases and J by 2 bases, with 10 bases between. CDR3 length: 13 residues. CDR3 nucleotides: TGCAGCGTTGATGGGACACCCAACACTGAAGCTTTCTTT. It translates to CSVDGTPNTEAFF.